The 21 T cell receptor beta chains given below trace back to one sample, sequenced in a study of blood T cell repertoires in COVID-19. The assay was immunoSEQ multiplex PCR, and TCRdb's table has in-frame clones only and misses some. The data hold about 82,000 clones, with 80% to 90% observed a single time. Sequenced material: peripheral blood. Every receptor here comes from a woman aged 60 to 75 with acute or convalescent COVID-19.

The V and J genes are TRBV7-8 and TRBJ1-5; D is undetermined. V was cut by 0 bases and J by 4 bases, with 16 bases left in between. CDR1 SGHVS and CDR2 FQNEAQ come from the germline V gene. The CDR3 has 17 residues. CDR3 in amino acids: CASSLAERLLPNQPQHF. DNA for the CDR3: TGTGCCAGCAGCTTAGCCGAAAGACTATTACCTAATCAGCCCCAGCATTTT.

In this sample, this clone turned up a few times. The chain recombines TRBV2 with TRBJ1-5, with 7 bases aligning to TRBD1. The CDR3 is 15 residues long. From germline, CDR1 is SNHLY and CDR2 FYNNEI. Trimming removed 5 bases from V and 1 base from J; junction bases left unmatched: 5. The CDR3 protein is CASSSGTVSNQPQHF. CDR3 nucleotide sequence: TGTGCCAGCAGTTCCGGGACAGTGAGCAATCAGCCCCAGCATTTT.

V gene TRBV19 combines with J gene TRBJ2-3; D is ambiguous. The CDR3 consists of 12 residues. Germline V gene lookup returns CDR1 LNHDA and CDR2 SQIVND (reference sequence). Trimming removed 2 bases from V and 7 bases from J, with 7 bases in between. The CDR3 protein is CASSINLNTQYF. In DNA, the CDR3 is TGTGCCAGTAGTATAAACTTAAATACGCAGTATTTT.

The CDR3 DNA sequence: TGTGCCAGCAGCTTAGCCACAGGCCGAACCTACAATGAGCAGTTCTTC. Protein sequence: CASSLATGRTYNEQFF. This chain links TRBV11-3 with TRBJ2-1, with a possible D match to TRBD1 (5 bases). Trimming stripped 1 base from V and 2 bases from J, with 12 bases between. The length of the CDR3 is 16 residues. Germline V gene lookup returns CDR1 SGHNT and CDR2 YENEEA.

This chain links TRBV21-1 with TRBJ2-7; the table's D call, TRBD2, has no DNA check behind it. TRBV21-1 represents a pseudogene. The CDR3 sequence is 21 residues long. CDR3 in DNA: TGTGCCAGCAGCAACTCAATGCGGGACAGGGTACTAGCGGGAGCGACCTACGAGCAGTACTTC. Its translation: CASSNSMRDRVLAGATYEQYF.

The gene calls are TRBV5-4 and TRBJ2-2, with 8 bases fitting TRBD2. V dropped 0 bases and J dropped 3; count of bases not matched to a gene: 7. Germline V gene lookup returns CDR1 SGHNT and CDR2 YYREEE (reference sequence). There are 17 residues in the CDR3. CDR3 sequence (DNA): TGTGCCAGCAGCTTGGCCGGGGGGGGGCGCTACACCGGGGAGCTGTTTTTT. This gives the protein CASSLAGGGRYTGELFF. Full variable domain (remainder filled in from reference TRBV5-4 and TRBJ2-2): ETGVTQSPTHLIKTRGQQVTLRCSSQSGHNTVSWYQQALGQGPQFIFQYYREEENGRGNFPPRFSGLQFPNYSSELNVNALELDDSALYLCASSLAGGGRYTGELFFGEGSRLTVL.

This clone occurred once. Other DNA sequences in the same sample also yield this CDR3. V gene TRBV3-1 (or the pseudogene TRBV3-2) combines with J gene TRBJ2-7, with D possibly matching TRBD2 (7 bases). The V gene's germline CDR1 is LGHDT and CDR2 YNNKEL (reference sequence). V lost 3 bases and J lost 3, with 9 bases in between. This CDR3 contains 13 residues. This chain's CDR3 is CASSQGGGYEQYF. Written as DNA, the CDR3 is TGTGCCAGCAGCCAGGGAGGGGGCTACGAGCAGTACTTC.

V gene TRBV20-1 combines with J gene TRBJ2-1, with D perhaps TRBD2 (7 bases). The CDR3 contains 16 residues. V lost 6 bases, J lost 0 bases, and 18 bases lay in between. CDR1 is DFQATT, CDR2 SNEGSKA, per germline (reference sequence). The CDR3 DNA follows: TGCAGTGCCAGTAGGGGGGCGGGGGACTCCTACAATGAGCAGTTCTTC. This encodes CSASRGAGDSYNEQFF.

The chain carries TRBV7-2 and TRBJ1-2; 8 bases are shared with TRBD1. Trimming cost V 5 bases and J 4 bases; bases outside gene matches: 12. The CDR3 runs 16 residues. Germline V gene sequence: CDR1 SGHTA, CDR2 FQGNSA. This CDR3 reads CASSRASGQGGYGYTF. As DNA, the CDR3 is TGTGCCAGCAGCCGCGCTAGTGGACAGGGTGGCTATGGCTACACCTTC.

With respect to this clone: Within the sample, other DNA sequences also encode this same CDR3. The rearrangement joins TRBV9 to TRBJ1-5; 7 bases match TRBD1. Trimming took 3 bases from V and 0 from J; bases not matched to a gene: 3. Germline V gene data show CDR1 as SGDLS and CDR2 as YYNGEE. The CDR3 has 15 amino acids. CDR3 in amino acids: CASSAQGYSNQPQHF. The CDR3 DNA sequence: TGTGCCAGCAGCGCACAGGGGTATAGCAATCAGCCCCAGCATTTT.

The J gene is TRBJ1-2, the V gene TRBV6-1; D possibly corresponds to TRBD1 (5 bases). The CDR3 length is 14 residues. Germline-derived CDR1 and CDR2 are MNHNS and SASEGT. With 3 bases removed from V and 4 bases from J, the gap between germline ends came to 12 bases. The CDR3 reads CASSDNLRGYGYTF. CDR3 in DNA: TGTGCCAGCAGTGATAACCTTAGGGGCTATGGCTACACCTTC.

V usage is TRBV30 and J usage is TRBJ2-7; TRBD2 matches at 11 bases. Germline assignment: CDR1 GTSNPN and CDR2 SVGIG (reference sequence). The CDR3 has 13 residues. Trimming removed 8 bases from V and 7 bases from J; junction bases left unmatched: 10. CDR3 sequence: CARNGLAGREQYF. In DNA form, the CDR3 reads TGTGCCCGGAATGGACTAGCGGGCCGTGAGCAGTACTTC. The full variable domain, its missing parts supplied by reference TRBV30 and TRBJ2-7, is SQTIHQWPATLVQPVGSPLSLECTVEGTSNPNLYWYRQAAGRGLQLLFYSVGIGQISSEVPQNLSASRPQDRQFILSSKKLLLSDSGFYLCARNGLAGREQYFGPGTRLTVT.

V is TRBV5-1 and J is TRBJ2-7; TRBD1 is a possible D gene (6 bases). The CDR3 consists of 14 residues. Per germline, CDR1 SGHRS and CDR2 YFSETQ. Trimming pared 4 bases from V and 6 bases from J, leaving 17 bases between. Written as DNA, the CDR3 is TGCGCCAGCAGCCCGACAGGTCCGGGATTCGAGCAGTACTTC. Residues: CASSPTGPGFEQYF.

This clone was observed a few times. The rearrangement links TRBV2 to TRBJ2-2, with TRBD2 matching 7 bases. Germline CDR1 is SNHLY and CDR2 is FYNNEI. The V and J ends lost 7 bases and 5 bases, in that order; junction bases with no gene match: 7. The CDR3 has 14 residues. The CDR3 DNA follows: TGTGCCAGCATGAAGCGGGGAGGGACCGGGGAGCTGTTTTTT. It is translated as CASMKRGGTGELFF.

V usage is TRBV7-2 and J usage is TRBJ1-2; maybe TRBD1 (6 bases). Germline CDR1 SGHTA, CDR2 FQGNSA. V gave up 4 bases and J gave up 8 bases, with 17 bases separating them. The CDR3 totals 14 residues. This CDR3 is CASSSDRTATGYTF. Here the CDR3 DNA reads TGTGCCAGCAGCTCCGACAGGACCGCTACCGGCTACACCTTC.

This chain uses TRBV30 with TRBJ2-1, with D perhaps matching TRBD1 (5 bases). Per the germline V gene, CDR1 is GTSNPN and CDR2 is SVGIG (reference sequence). This CDR3 comprises 12 residues. Trimming pared 2 bases from V and 12 bases from J, leaving 14 bases between. The CDR3 loop reads CAWSPDSAGQFF. The CDR3 nucleotides read TGTGCCTGGAGTCCTGACAGTGCAGGGCAGTTCTTC. Using reference TRBV30 and TRBJ2-1 for the parts outside the CDR3, the full variable domain is SQTIHQWPATLVQPVGSPLSLECTVEGTSNPNLYWYRQAAGRGLQLLFYSVGIGQISSEVPQNLSASRPQDRQFILSSKKLLLSDSGFYLCAWSPDSAGQFFGPGTRLTVL.

This chain links TRBV12-3 or TRBV12-4 with TRBJ2-3; tentatively, D is TRBD1 (5 bases). This CDR3 contains 12 residues. Trimming removed 3 bases from V and 10 bases from J, with 11 bases in between. The CDR3 region has the DNA TGTGCCAGCAGTTTCCCAGGGAAAGCGCAGTATTTT. It codes for CASSFPGKAQYF.

The rearrangement uses TRBV19 and TRBJ2-7; weak D call: TRBD1 (6 bases). This CDR3 has 12 residues. The germline V and J ends were trimmed by 9 bases and 1 base, with 10 bases remaining between them. Looked up from germline, CDR1 is LNHDA and CDR2 is SQIVND (reference sequence). CDR3 residues: CARGTSSYEQYF. The CDR3 region has the DNA TGTGCCAGGGGGACATCTTCCTACGAGCAGTACTTC. Filled out from reference TRBV19 and TRBJ2-7, the complete variable domain reads DGGITQSPKYLFRKEGQNVTLSCEQNLNHDAMYWYRQDPGQGLRLIYYSQIVNDFQKGDIAEGYSVSREKKESFPLTVTSAQKNPTAFYLCARGTSSYEQYFGPGTRLTVT.

The chain joins TRBV6-1 to TRBJ2-3, with TRBD2 identical over 8 bases. The CDR3 has 19 residues. Per germline, CDR1 MNHNS and CDR2 SASEGT. V dropped 6 bases and J dropped 0; count of bases not matched to a gene: 17. The CDR3 region is CASSELALGLAGSTDTQYF. The CDR3 region has the DNA TGTGCCAGCAGCGAACTTGCCCTAGGACTAGCAGGTAGCACAGATACGCAGTATTTT.

The gene calls are TRBV7-6 and TRBJ2-1, with D possibly matching TRBD2 (6 bases). The germline CDR1 and CDR2 sequences are SGHVS and FNYEAQ. The CDR3 loop spans 16 amino acids. Trimming took off 3 bases at V and 4 bases at J, with 16 bases between the two ends. The CDR3 nucleotides read TGTGCCAGCAGCTTGTTCTGGGCGGAGGGATACAATGAGCAGTTCTTC. It is translated as CASSLFWAEGYNEQFF.

The V call is TRBV11-3, the J call TRBJ2-7; 10 nucleotides agree with TRBD2. Germline CDR1 and CDR2: SGHNT and YENEEA. V trimming: 2 bases; J trimming: 3 bases; junction bases outside the gene matches: 1. This CDR3 comprises 14 residues. The CDR3 region has the DNA TGTGCCAGCAGCTTAAGGACTAGCGGCTACGAGCAGTACTTC. Amino acids: CASSLRTSGYEQYF. Variable domain in full (rest from reference TRBV11-3 and TRBJ2-7): EAGVVQSPRYKIIEKKQPVAFWCNPISGHNTLYWYLQNLGQGPELLIRYENEEAVDDSQLPKDRFSAERLKGVDSTLKIQPAELGDSAVYLCASSLRTSGYEQYFGPGTRLTVT.